This T cell receptor beta chain emerged from a study of T cells in Graves' hyperthyroidism and ophthalmopathy. Overall study findings and caveats: The model foresaw ophthalmopathy a median around 6 months prior to onset.

The CDR3 regions of TCR beta were amplified from RNA transcripts. Primed by the HTBI set, a first-round RT-PCR was run on the TCR CDR3. Via MiXCR, TCRdb re-called the multiplex PCR reads, giving one row per CDR3 protein. The top ten clones hold under 20% of a sample with about 480,000 distinct CDR3 sequences, about 15% of them seen once. Germline CDR1 and CDR2: SGHRS and YFSETQ. The CDR3 is 15 residues long. The junction had 10 bases not matched to a gene; V was cut back by 7 bases and J by 2 bases. Many counts were recorded for this clonotype. Its antigen is not identified. Approximately 10 ml of fresh peripheral blood supplied the PBMCs.

The chain couples TRBV5-1 to TRBJ2-7; 9 positions match TRBD2. The sequenced sample consisted of blood. The sequence came from a woman under 30 with Graves' hyperthyroidism. The CDR3: CASRLAGSSAYEQYF. The CDR3 DNA reads as TGCGCCAGCCGCCTAGCGGGATCGTCGGCCTACGAGCAGTACTTC.